This TCR beta chain was captured in a study of Graves' ophthalmopathy and Graves' hyperthyroidism. General study points: A model of 13 signatures distinguished ophthalmopathy from stable hyperthyroidism at 87.88% sensitivity and approximately 81% specificity.

This clonotype was observed at least ten times. What it recognizes is unknown. Hyperthyroidism patients had new diagnoses, durations under 2 months, and ages of 18 to 65. From RNA, the CDR3 regions of TCR beta chains were amplified and sequenced. RT-PCR with HTBI primers came first, then second-round multiplex PCR. Via MiXCR, TCRdb re-called the multiplex PCR reads, giving one row per CDR3 protein. The sample lists about 390,000 distinct CDR3 sequences, about 18% seen once, with about 2.4% in the top ten. J lost 2 bases, V lost 4 bases, and 9 bases had no gene match. This CDR3 has 18 residues. Germline CDR1 and CDR2: MGHDK and SYGVNS.

What was sequenced was peripheral blood. V and J are TRBV25-1 and TRBJ2-6, with 9 nucleotides matching TRBD1. The clonotype originates from an adult woman with stable Graves' hyperthyroidism. As DNA, the CDR3 is TGTGCCAGCAGTGGAAACAGGGGGCTTTCTGCTGGGGCCAACGTCCTGACTTTC. Translation: CASSGNRGLSAGANVLTF.